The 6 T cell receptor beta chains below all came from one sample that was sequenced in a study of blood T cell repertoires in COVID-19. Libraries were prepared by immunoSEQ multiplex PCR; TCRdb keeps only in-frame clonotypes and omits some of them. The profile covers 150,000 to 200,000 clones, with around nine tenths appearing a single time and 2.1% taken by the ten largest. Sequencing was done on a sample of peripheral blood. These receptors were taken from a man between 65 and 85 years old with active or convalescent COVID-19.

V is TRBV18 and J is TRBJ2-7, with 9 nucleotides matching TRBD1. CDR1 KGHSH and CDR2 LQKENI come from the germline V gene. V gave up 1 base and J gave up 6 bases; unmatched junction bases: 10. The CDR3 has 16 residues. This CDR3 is CASSPLPGTGTAEQYF. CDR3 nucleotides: TGTGCCAGCTCACCACTTCCCGGGACAGGGACTGCCGAGCAGTACTTC.

The CDR3 sequence: CASKRGPLSYEQYF. The CDR3 bases are TGTGCCAGCAAACGAGGCCCCTTGAGCTACGAGCAGTACTTC. This sequence joins TRBV19 and TRBJ2-7, with D unclear. CDR3 length equals 14 residues. CDR1 is LNHDA, CDR2 SQIVND, per germline (reference sequence). Trimming took off 9 bases at V and 3 bases at J, with 18 bases between the two ends.

DNA for the CDR3: TGTGCCGCCTATGGGACTAGCGGGGCGGTCGGGGAGCTGTTTTTT. It is translated as CAAYGTSGAVGELFF. V usage is TRBV10-3 and J usage is TRBJ2-2; 13 bases align to TRBD2. The CDR3 is made up of 15 amino acids. The germline CDR1 and CDR2 sequences are ENHRY and SYGVKD. J gave up 7 bases and V 11 bases, and 10 bases lay outside the gene matches.

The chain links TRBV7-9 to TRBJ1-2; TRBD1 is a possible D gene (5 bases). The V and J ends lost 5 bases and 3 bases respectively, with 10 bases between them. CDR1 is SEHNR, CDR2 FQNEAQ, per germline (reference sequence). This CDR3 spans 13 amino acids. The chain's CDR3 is CASSRIQDYGYTF. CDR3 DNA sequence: TGTGCCAGCAGCAGAATACAGGACTATGGCTACACCTTC.

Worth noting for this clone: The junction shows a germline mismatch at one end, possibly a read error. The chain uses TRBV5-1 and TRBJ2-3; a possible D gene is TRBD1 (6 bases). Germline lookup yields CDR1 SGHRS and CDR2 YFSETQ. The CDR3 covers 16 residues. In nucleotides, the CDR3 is TGCGCCAGCAGCTCCCTCGGGCAGGGGTACACATATACGCAGTATTTT. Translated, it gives CASSSLGQGYTYTQYF.

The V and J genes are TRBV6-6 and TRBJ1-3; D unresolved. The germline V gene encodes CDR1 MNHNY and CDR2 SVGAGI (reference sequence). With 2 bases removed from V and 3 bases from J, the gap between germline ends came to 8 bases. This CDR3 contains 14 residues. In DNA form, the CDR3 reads TGTGCCAGCAGTTACGGTGGCGGTGGAAACACCATATATTTT. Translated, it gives CASSYGGGGNTIYF.